Included here is one T cell receptor beta chain sequence, with context. Its antigen is still unknown. V lost 4 bases to trimming and J lost 7 bases, with 9 bases between them. Germline loops: CDR1 SEHNR, CDR2 FQNEAQ (reference sequence). The CDR3 length is 12 residues. The data are from a study of cytomegalovirus exposure and HLA in healthy donors. With 60 Vbeta and 13 Jbeta primers, the PCR was carried out. Assay: immunoSEQ multiplex PCR; the TCRdb copy retains only in-frame clones and omits some. The sample lists over 120,000 clones, 77% occurring once. All the people who gave samples were healthy bone marrow donors. Whole-study findings and limits: TCR beta chain V- and J-gene trimming was linked, in a later analysis, to a missense variant in DCLRE1C.

The sample taken for sequencing was PBMCs. This chain connects TRBV7-9 to TRBJ2-3; D call uncertain. This clonotype was sampled from a male donor in good health and CMV-seronegative. CDR3 amino acids: CASSSTMNTQYF. The CDR3 coding sequence is TGTGCCAGCAGCTCCACTATGAATACGCAGTATTTT.